This T cell receptor beta chain originates from a study of T cells in Graves' hyperthyroidism and ophthalmopathy. The TCR beta CDR3 regions underwent amplification using RNA transcripts as the source. The HTBI primer set was used in a first-round RT-PCR of the TCR CDR3. TCRdb re-called the multiplex PCR reads through MiXCR, storing one row per CDR3 protein. In the table there are around 97,000 distinct CDR3 sequences, over 45% of which are singletons. Regarding this clonotype: A read error may be the cause here, since a much bigger clone is one base away.

CDR3 length: 18 amino acids. CDR1 SEHNR and CDR2 FQNEAQ come from the germline V gene (reference sequence). The TCR comes from a man aged 40-50 years with Graves' hyperthyroidism. Material for sequencing was blood. This chain links TRBV7-9 with TRBJ2-1; 7 nucleotides align to TRBD2. CDR3 nucleotides: TGTGCCAGCAGCTCAGCGGGAAACTTTTACGGAACCTACGATGAGCAGTTCTTC. It is translated as CASSSAGNFYGTYDEQFF.